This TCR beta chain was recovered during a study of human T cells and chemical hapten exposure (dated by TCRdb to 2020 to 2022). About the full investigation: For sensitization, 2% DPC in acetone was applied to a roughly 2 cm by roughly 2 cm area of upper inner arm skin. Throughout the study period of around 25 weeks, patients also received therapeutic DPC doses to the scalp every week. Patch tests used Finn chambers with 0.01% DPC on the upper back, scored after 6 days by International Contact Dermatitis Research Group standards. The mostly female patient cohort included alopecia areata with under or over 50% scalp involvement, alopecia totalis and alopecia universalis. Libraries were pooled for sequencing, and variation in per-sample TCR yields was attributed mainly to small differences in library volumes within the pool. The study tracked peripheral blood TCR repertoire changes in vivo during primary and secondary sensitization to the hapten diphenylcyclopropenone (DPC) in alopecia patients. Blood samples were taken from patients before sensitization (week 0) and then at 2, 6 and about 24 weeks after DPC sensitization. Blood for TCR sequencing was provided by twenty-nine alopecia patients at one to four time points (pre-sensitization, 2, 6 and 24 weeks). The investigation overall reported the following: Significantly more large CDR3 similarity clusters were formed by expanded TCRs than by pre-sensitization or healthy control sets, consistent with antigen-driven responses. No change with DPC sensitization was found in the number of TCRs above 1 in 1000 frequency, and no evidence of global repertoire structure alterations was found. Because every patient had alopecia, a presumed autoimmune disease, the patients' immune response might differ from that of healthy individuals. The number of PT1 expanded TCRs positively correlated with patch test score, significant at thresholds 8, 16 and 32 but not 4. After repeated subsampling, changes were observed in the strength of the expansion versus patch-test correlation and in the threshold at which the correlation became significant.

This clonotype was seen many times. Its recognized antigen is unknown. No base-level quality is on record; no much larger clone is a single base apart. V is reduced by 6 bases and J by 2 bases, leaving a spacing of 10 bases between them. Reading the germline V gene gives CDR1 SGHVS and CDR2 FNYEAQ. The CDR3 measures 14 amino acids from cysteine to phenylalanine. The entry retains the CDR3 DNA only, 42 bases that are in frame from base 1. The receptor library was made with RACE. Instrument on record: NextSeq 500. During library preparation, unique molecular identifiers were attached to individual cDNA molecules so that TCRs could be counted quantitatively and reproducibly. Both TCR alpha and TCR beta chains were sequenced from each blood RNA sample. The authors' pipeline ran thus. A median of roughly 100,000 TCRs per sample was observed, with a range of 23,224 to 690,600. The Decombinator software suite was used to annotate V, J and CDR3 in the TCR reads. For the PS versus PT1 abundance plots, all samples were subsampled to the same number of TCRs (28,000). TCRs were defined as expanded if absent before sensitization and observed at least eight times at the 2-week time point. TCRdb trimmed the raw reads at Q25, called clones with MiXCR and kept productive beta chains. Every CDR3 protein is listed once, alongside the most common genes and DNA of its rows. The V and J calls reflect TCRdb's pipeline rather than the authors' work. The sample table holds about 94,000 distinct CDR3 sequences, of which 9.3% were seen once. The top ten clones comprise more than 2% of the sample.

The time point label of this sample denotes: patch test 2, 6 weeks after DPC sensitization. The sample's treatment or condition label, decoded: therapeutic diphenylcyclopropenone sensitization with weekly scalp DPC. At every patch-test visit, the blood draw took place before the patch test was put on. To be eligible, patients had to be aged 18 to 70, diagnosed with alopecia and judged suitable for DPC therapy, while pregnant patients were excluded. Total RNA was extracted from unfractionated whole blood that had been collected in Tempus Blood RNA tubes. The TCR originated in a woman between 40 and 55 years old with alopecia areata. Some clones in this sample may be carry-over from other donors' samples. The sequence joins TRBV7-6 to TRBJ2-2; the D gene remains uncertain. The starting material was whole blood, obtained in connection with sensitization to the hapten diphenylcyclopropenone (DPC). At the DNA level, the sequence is TGTGCCAGCAGAGACGACGGAAACACCGGGGAGCTGTTTTTT. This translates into CASRDDGNTGELFF.